The present T cell receptor (beta chain) was sequenced within a study of blood T cell repertoires in COVID-19. Measured with immunoSEQ multiplex PCR; TCRdb has only the in-frame clones, and not every one. The sample holds approximately 500,000 clones; around 87% are singletons and the top ten take 1.5% to 2%. CDR1 and CDR2 (germline): MDHEN, SYDVKM. This CDR3 is 9 amino acids long. Trimming cost V 6 bases and J 16 bases, with 9 bases left between them. The receptor was derived from a woman in her forties who had recovered from COVID-19. Sequenced material: PBMCs or T cells enriched from blood (not recorded which). The genes are TRBV28 and TRBJ1-4; perhaps TRBD1 as D (5 bases). The CDR3 here is CASREGRFF. The CDR3 DNA follows: TGTGCCAGCAGGGAGGGGAGGTTTTTT.